A single sample is the source of the 17 T cell receptor beta chains below, sequenced in a study of blood T cells in healthy people across ages. Through a sample-barcoded 5' primer and a J-beta primer mix, a second PCR was run for roughly 6 to 12 cycles. TCRdb reprocessed the 5' RACE reads with MiXCR, giving one entry per CDR3 protein. The table has 1.6 million or so distinct CDR3 sequences, 30% to 40% seen once. Material: blood. The receptors shown here come from a woman in her 30s in good health.

This chain links TRBV6-6 with TRBJ2-3, with D maybe TRBD1 (5 bases). V shed 5 bases and J shed 3 bases, with 15 bases lying between them. CDR3 length: 15 amino acids. CDR1 is MNHNY and CDR2 is SVGAGI in the germline V gene (reference sequence). The CDR3 DNA sequence: TGTGCCAGCAGTATAAGCAGGGATAGAACAGATACGCAGTATTTT. Translated, it gives CASSISRDRTDTQYF.

The chain uses TRBV20-1 and TRBJ2-5, with a possible D match to TRBD2 (5 bases). This CDR3 is 15 amino acids long. CDR1 and CDR2 from the germline V gene are DFQATT and SNEGSKA (reference sequence). V was cut by 0 bases and J by 10 bases, with 21 bases left in between. CDR3 sequence reads: CSARDGGSAERGQYF. CDR3 DNA: TGCAGTGCTAGAGATGGCGGGTCGGCCGAGAGAGGCCAGTACTTC.

This sequence joins TRBV11-2 and TRBJ2-7; D could derive from TRBD1 or TRBD2 (5 bases each). CDR3 size: 18 residues. Trimming removed 1 base from V and 7 bases from J, with 26 bases in between. Germline V CDR1 and CDR2: SGHAT, FQNNGV. CDR3 in amino acids: CASSLGAPGTFIPREQYF. CDR3 nucleotides: TGTGCCAGCAGCTTAGGGGCCCCTGGGACCTTCATCCCCCGGGAGCAGTACTTC.

V usage is TRBV2 and J usage is TRBJ1-2; D might be TRBD1 (6 bases). V gave up 2 bases and J gave up 8 bases, with 24 bases separating them. CDR3 length: 17 amino acids. CDR1 and CDR2 (germline): SNHLY, FYNNEI. CDR3 coding DNA: TGTGCCAGCAGTGAATGGTATGGTGACAGCTTAGACAGGGGCTACACCTTC. Its translation: CASSEWYGDSLDRGYTF.

This chain links TRBV18 with TRBJ1-2; maybe TRBD1 (5 bases). Trimming cost V 2 bases and J 6 bases, with 13 bases left between them. Germline CDR1 is KGHSH and CDR2 is LQKENI. The CDR3 covers 14 residues. The CDR3 protein is CASSPDSSEDGYTF. In DNA, the CDR3 is TGTGCCAGCTCACCAGACAGCTCAGAAGATGGCTACACCTTC.

This clonotype was counted only a few times. This sequence joins TRBV24-1 and TRBJ2-7; D is perhaps TRBD1 (5 bases). This CDR3 is 13 amino acids long. V was cut by 11 bases and J by 7 bases, with 20 bases left in between. The germline V gene has CDR1 KGHDR and CDR2 SFDVKD. This CDR3 reads CANARQRSEEQYF. The CDR3 DNA is TGTGCCAACGCTCGACAGAGAAGTGAGGAGCAGTACTTC.

This clonotype has only a few counts. The chain carries TRBV27 and TRBJ2-4; D remains unclear. The CDR3 spans 14 residues. Germline V lookup: CDR1 MNHEY, CDR2 SMNVEV (reference sequence). V gave up 5 bases and J gave up 8 bases, with 16 bases separating them. This CDR3 is CASSPTLRRDIQYF. For the CDR3, the DNA is TGTGCCAGCAGTCCGACACTTCGAAGGGACATTCAGTACTTC.

The rearrangement links TRBV3-1 to TRBJ2-1, with TRBD2 matching 13 bases. CDR1 is LGHDT and CDR2 is YNNKEL in the germline V gene (reference sequence). J gave up 0 bases and V 4 bases, and 6 bases lay outside the gene matches. This CDR3 comprises 18 residues. This CDR3 reads CASSPGLAGDFSYNEQFF. CDR3 bases: TGTGCCAGCAGCCCAGGACTAGCGGGGGATTTCTCCTACAATGAGCAGTTCTTC.

A word on this clonotype: A read error may account for a junction end that differs from germline. The CDR3, as DNA: TGTACCAGCAGCGCACAATCCGGGACTAGCGACTACGAGCAGTACTTC. It translates to CTSSAQSGTSDYEQYF. The J gene is TRBJ2-5, the V gene TRBV11-2; TRBD2 matches at 10 bases. Near its end, the DNA agrees better with TRBJ2-7, so the J call may be wrong. The CDR3 is made up of 16 amino acids. Per germline, CDR1 SGHAT and CDR2 FQNNGV.

The chain is built from TRBV3-1 and TRBJ2-7, with D hard to call. The CDR3 covers 17 residues. Germline V CDR1 and CDR2: LGHDT, YNNKEL (reference sequence). V lost 0 bases to trimming and J lost 1 base, with 16 bases between them. CDR3 sequence reads: CASSQEAPSDGSYEQYF. As DNA, the CDR3 is TGTGCCAGCAGCCAAGAAGCCCCATCGGACGGATCCTACGAGCAGTACTTC.

V is TRBV20-1 and J is TRBJ2-7; 9 positions match TRBD2. This CDR3 has 15 residues. Per the germline V gene, CDR1 is DFQATT and CDR2 is SNEGSKA (reference sequence). After removal of 3 bases from V and 0 bases from J, the junction contained 6 bases not matched to a gene. The CDR3 coding sequence is TGCAGTGCTAGTGATTGGGGACTAGCCTCCTACGAGCAGTACTTC. Amino acid sequence: CSASDWGLASYEQYF.

This rearrangement joins TRBV7-2 to TRBJ2-5, with TRBD1 matching 9 bases. Germline CDR1 is SGHTA and CDR2 is FQGNSA. The trim removed 7 bases at V and 2 bases at J, leaving 14 bases unmatched. This CDR3 comprises 17 residues. This CDR3 is CASNPGAGTGFQETQYF. DNA of the CDR3: TGTGCCAGCAACCCTGGGGCCGGGACAGGGTTTCAAGAGACCCAGTACTTC.

This clonotype was seen more than once but under ten times. The chain links TRBV2 to TRBJ2-7, with D perhaps matching TRBD1 (6 bases). Germline V gives CDR1 SNHLY, CDR2 FYNNEI. This CDR3 region has 17 residues. Between the trimmed V and J ends, which lost 0 bases and 0 bases, there was a span of 15 bases. The CDR3 spells CASSEALYRDLSYEQYF. The DNA for the CDR3 is TGTGCCAGCAGTGAAGCGCTTTACAGGGATCTCTCCTACGAGCAGTACTTC.

The chain has TRBV20-1 and TRBJ2-1; 12 bases are a match to TRBD2. Germline loops: CDR1 DFQATT, CDR2 SNEGSKA (reference sequence). Losses at the gene ends were 5 bases for V and 9 bases for J; bases not matched to a gene: 8. CDR3 length: 14 residues. The CDR3 here is CSAQLAGGQGEQFF. The CDR3 DNA reads as TGCAGTGCTCAGCTAGCGGGAGGGCAGGGTGAGCAGTTCTTC.

The genes are TRBV27 and TRBJ2-3; TRBD2 matches at 8 bases. There are 18 residues in the CDR3. Per germline, CDR1 MNHEY and CDR2 SMNVEV (reference sequence). V shed 3 bases, J shed 0 bases, and the junction held 11 bases outside the gene matches. The DNA of the CDR3 is TGTGCCAGCAGTTTTGCCCTCTTGGAGCGGGAGAGCACAGATACGCAGTATTTT. Its protein product is CASSFALLERESTDTQYF.

This sequence joins TRBV7-8 and TRBJ2-1, with 9 bases aligning to TRBD2. Germline CDR1 SGHVS, CDR2 FQNEAQ. The CDR3 covers 15 residues. After removal of 4 bases from V and 8 bases from J, the junction contained 9 bases not matched to a gene. The CDR3 DNA sequence: TGTGCCAGCAGCTCACGCGGGAGGGCCTCCGATGAGCAGTTCTTC. Protein: CASSSRGRASDEQFF.

This clonotype appeared many times. This chain uses TRBV29-1 with TRBJ2-3; TRBD2 aligns across 7 bases. The germline V gene has CDR1 SQVTM and CDR2 ANQGSEA. The trim removed 0 bases at V and 2 bases at J, leaving 2 bases unmatched. The CDR3 extends over 14 amino acids. The DNA of the CDR3 is TGCAGCGTTGAAGAGGGAGGGACCACAGATACGCAGTATTTT. This encodes CSVEEGGTTDTQYF.